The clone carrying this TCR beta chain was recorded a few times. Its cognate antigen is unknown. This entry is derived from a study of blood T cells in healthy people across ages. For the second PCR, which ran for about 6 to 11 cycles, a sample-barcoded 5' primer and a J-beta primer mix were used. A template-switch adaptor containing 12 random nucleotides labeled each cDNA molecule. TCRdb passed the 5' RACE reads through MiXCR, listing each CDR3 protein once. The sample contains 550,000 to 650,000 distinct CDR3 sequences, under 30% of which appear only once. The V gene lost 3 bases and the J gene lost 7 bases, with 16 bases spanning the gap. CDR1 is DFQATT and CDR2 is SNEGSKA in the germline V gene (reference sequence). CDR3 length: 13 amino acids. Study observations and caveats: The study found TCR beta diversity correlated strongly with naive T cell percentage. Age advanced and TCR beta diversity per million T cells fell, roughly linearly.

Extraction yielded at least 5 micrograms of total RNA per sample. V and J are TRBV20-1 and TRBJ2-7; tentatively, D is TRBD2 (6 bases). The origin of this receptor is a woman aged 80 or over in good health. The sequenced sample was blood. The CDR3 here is CSASGSSYNEQYF. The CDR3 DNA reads TGCAGTGCTAGCGGGAGCTCCTACAATGAGCAGTACTTC.